Each of the 28 T cell receptor beta chains below was sequenced from the same sample in a study. TCRdb fed the 5' RACE reads into MiXCR, producing one record per CDR3 protein. Of around 33,000 distinct CDR3 sequences listed, around 22% were seen once; the top ten hold 3.5% to 5%. Material for sequencing was memory CD4+ T cells sorted from blood. The subset here: memory CD4+ T cells, CD4+CD45RO+CD25-. The receptor set was obtained from a female donor with breast cancer.

This clonotype came up a few times. The gene calls are TRBV4-3 and TRBJ2-7; D unresolved. V dropped 4 bases and J dropped 3 bases, with 10 bases sitting between them. Germline loops: CDR1 LGHNA, CDR2 YSLEER. The CDR3 totals 13 residues. The CDR3 spells CASSPNRHYEQYF. CDR3 nucleotide sequence: TGCGCCAGCAGCCCCAACCGGCACTACGAGCAGTACTTC.

A note on this clonotype: This may be a read error, as it is one base from a much larger clone. The chain couples TRBV9 to TRBJ2-2, with D perhaps matching TRBD1 (6 bases). This CDR3 is built from 12 residues. Germline V lookup: CDR1 SGDLS, CDR2 YYNGEE. The V gene lost 4 bases and the J gene lost 10 bases, with 11 bases spanning the gap. CDR3 sequence reads: CASSWTVEELFF. CDR3 nucleotides: TGTGCCAGCAGCTGGACAGTAGAGGAGCTGTTTTTT.

This chain joins TRBV5-1 and TRBJ1-1; D ambiguous. The CDR3 covers 14 residues. The V end was cut by 0 bases, the J end by 5 bases, with 11 bases between. Germline CDR1 and CDR2: SGHRS and YFSETQ. CDR3 sequence: CASSLGFGETEAFF. For the CDR3, the DNA is TGCGCCAGCAGCTTGGGGTTCGGAGAAACTGAAGCTTTCTTT.

To note about this clonotype: This sequence may be a read error, since a much larger clone differs from it by one base. The rearrangement uses TRBV6-5 and TRBJ1-4; D not resolved. Germline V CDR1 and CDR2: MNHEY, SVGAGI. The CDR3 runs to 15 residues. The CDR3, as DNA: TGTGCCGGCAGTCAAACTCATGAGGATAATGAAAAACTGTTTTTT. Protein product: CAGSQTHEDNEKLFF.

The chain carries TRBV27 and TRBJ1-5; 7 bases map to TRBD1. V lost 6 bases and J lost 4; bases outside the gene matches: 3. This CDR3 has 13 residues. The germline gives CDR1 MNHEY, CDR2 SMNVEV (reference sequence). The chain's CDR3 is CASSGTANQPQHF. The CDR3 coding sequence is TGTGCCAGCAGCGGGACAGCGAATCAGCCCCAGCATTTT.

The rearrangement links TRBV29-1 to TRBJ2-7; TRBD2 matches 9 bases. The V and J ends lost 0 bases and 2 bases, in that order; junction bases with no gene match: 8. There are 16 residues in the CDR3. Germline CDR1 reads SQVTM; CDR2 reads ANQGSEA. Here the CDR3 reads CSVEDAIVAGAYEQYF. Written as DNA, the CDR3 is TGCAGCGTTGAAGATGCGATAGTAGCGGGAGCCTACGAGCAGTACTTC.

This clonotype has ten or more counts. Here the CDR3 reads CASSPPGAGTDTQYF. CDR3 sequence (DNA): TGTGCCAGCAGTCCCCCCGGGGCTGGCACAGATACGCAGTATTTT. The J gene is TRBJ2-3, the V gene TRBV6-2 or TRBV6-3; the D gene could be TRBD1 or TRBD2 (5 bases each). Per the germline V gene, CDR1 is MNHEY and CDR2 is SVGEGT. This CDR3 is built from 15 residues. Trimming took 5 bases from V and 1 from J, leaving 13 bases between them.

In its sample, this clonotype ranks as medium-sized. The chain combines TRBV4-1 with TRBJ1-5, with D unclear. This CDR3 region has 13 residues. Germline CDR1 reads MGHRA; CDR2 reads YSYEKL. The germline V and J ends were trimmed by 0 bases and 7 bases, with 7 bases remaining between them. CDR3: CASSQDGRQPQHF. For the CDR3, the DNA is TGCGCCAGCAGCCAAGATGGGAGGCAGCCCCAGCATTTT.

This clonotype was counted many times. The rearrangement links TRBV12-3 or TRBV12-4 to TRBJ2-5; the D gene is possibly TRBD1 (5 bases). With 3 bases removed from V and 5 bases from J, the gap between germline ends came to 19 bases. The CDR3 has 16 residues. In DNA form, the CDR3 reads TGTGCCAGCAGTTTTCTGAGACAGCCGCTTAGGGAGACCCAGTACTTC. Encoded protein: CASSFLRQPLRETQYF.

The chain has TRBV30 and TRBJ2-7; D is possibly TRBD1 (6 bases). Germline V gene lookup returns CDR1 GTSNPN and CDR2 SVGIG (reference sequence). This CDR3 is 12 amino acids long. Deletions cut 5 bases from V and 0 bases from J, with 8 bases between. The CDR3 region is CAWEGGSYEQYF. CDR3 bases: TGTGCCTGGGAAGGGGGCTCCTACGAGCAGTACTTC. The full variable domain, in which reference TRBV30 and TRBJ2-7 provide the parts outside the CDR3, is SQTIHQWPATLVQPVGSPLSLECTVEGTSNPNLYWYRQAAGRGLQLLFYSVGIGQISSEVPQNLSASRPQDRQFILSSKKLLLSDSGFYLCAWEGGSYEQYFGPGTRLTVT.

V is TRBV19 and J is TRBJ1-5; no firm D call. This CDR3 has 9 amino acids. Germline values: CDR1 LNHDA, CDR2 SQIVND (reference sequence). V lost 9 bases to trimming and J lost 7 bases, with 4 bases between them. The chain's CDR3 is CARGQPQHF. Written as DNA, the CDR3 is TGTGCCAGAGGGCAGCCCCAGCATTTT.

The chain uses TRBV2 and TRBJ2-3, with 9 bases that match TRBD2. Germline V gene lookup returns CDR1 SNHLY and CDR2 FYNNEI. The CDR3 length is 16 residues. V trimming: 2 bases; J trimming: 5 bases; junction bases outside the gene matches: 8. CDR3 loop: CASSEFWSSGEDTQYF. The DNA of the CDR3 is TGTGCCAGCAGTGAATTTTGGTCTAGCGGGGAAGATACGCAGTATTTT.

The chain combines TRBV9 with TRBJ2-3; 7 bases map to TRBD1. Germline V lookup: CDR1 SGDLS, CDR2 YYNGEE. The trim removed 7 bases at V and 3 bases at J, leaving 14 bases unmatched. The CDR3 has 16 residues. CDR3 in DNA: TGTGCCAGCGGCCCGACAGGGACCGTCATAACAGATACGCAGTATTTT. It codes for CASGPTGTVITDTQYF.

This clonotype was observed many times. CDR3 in amino acids: CASSLTIAGGGNSPLHF. CDR3 sequence (DNA): TGTGCCAGCAGTTTAACGATCGCTGGGGGCGGAAATTCACCCCTCCACTTT. The chain carries TRBV27 and TRBJ1-6, with TRBD1 as a possible D gene (6 bases). The CDR3 consists of 17 residues. Germline CDR1 reads MNHEY; CDR2 reads SMNVEV (reference sequence). V was shortened by 2 bases and J by 7 bases, with 18 bases between the two germline ends.

This clonotype was counted at least ten times. V and J are TRBV7-2 and TRBJ1-5; a possible D gene is TRBD1 (5 bases). CDR1 and CDR2 (germline): SGHTA, FQGNSA. The CDR3 is 15 residues long. V gave up 5 bases and J gave up 2 bases, with 13 bases separating them. Here the CDR3 reads CASSQVRGGNQPQHF. Here the CDR3 DNA reads TGTGCCAGCAGCCAAGTCCGGGGGGGCAATCAGCCCCAGCATTTT.

The chain joins TRBV6-5 to TRBJ2-7; D is perhaps TRBD1 (6 bases). The length of the CDR3 is 15 residues. Germline CDR1 reads MNHEY; CDR2 reads SVGAGI. V lost 6 bases and J 4 bases, leaving 19 bases between the germline ends. The CDR3 loop is CASSSGQGPSYEQYF. CDR3 nucleotides: TGTGCCAGCAGCAGTGGGCAGGGGCCATCTTACGAGCAGTACTTC.

The J gene is TRBJ1-5, the V gene TRBV10-2; TRBD1 matches 7 bases. Trimming cost V 3 bases and J 4 bases; bases outside gene matches: 9. Germline V gene lookup returns CDR1 WSHSY and CDR2 SAAADI. The CDR3 runs 16 residues. The CDR3 nucleotides are TGCGCCAGCAGTGAATCGGGACAGCTCTTGAATCAGCCCCAGCATTTT. It encodes CASSESGQLLNQPQHF.

As concerns this clonotype: One base away lies a much larger clone, so this may be a sequencing read error. This chain links TRBV6-5 with TRBJ2-7, with TRBD2 as a possible D gene (5 bases). The CDR3 covers 11 residues. V lost 10 bases to trimming and J lost 7 bases, with 14 bases between them. Germline values: CDR1 MNHEY, CDR2 SVGAGI. The CDR3 bases are TGTGCCACGGGGAACTCGAATGAGCAGTACTTC. This encodes CATGNSNEQYF.

The rearrangement joins TRBV20-1 to TRBJ2-7; D might be TRBD1 or TRBD2, each matching 6 bases. V was pared by 1 base and J by 4 bases, with 14 bases between. CDR3 length: 14 residues. Germline CDR1 DFQATT, CDR2 SNEGSKA (reference sequence). Here the CDR3 reads CSARASGGAYEQYF. CDR3 in DNA: TGCAGTGCTAGAGCATCCGGGGGCGCGTACGAGCAGTACTTC.

The chain carries TRBV27 and TRBJ2-2; the match to TRBD2 covers 10 bases. The CDR3 has 16 amino acids. The trim removed 4 bases at V and 1 base at J, leaving 3 bases unmatched. The germline gives CDR1 MNHEY, CDR2 SMNVEV (reference sequence). CDR3 amino acids: CASSYWTSGNTGELFF. The CDR3 DNA is TGTGCCAGCAGTTACTGGACTAGCGGGAACACCGGGGAGCTGTTTTTT.

The V gene is TRBV7-9, the J gene TRBJ2-1, with 9 bases identical to TRBD2. Trimming removed 1 base from V and 2 bases from J; junction bases left unmatched: 12. CDR1 and CDR2 (germline): SEHNR, FQNEAQ (reference sequence). This CDR3 is 19 amino acids long. The CDR3 region is CASSLVRLAASVPYNEQFF. Here the CDR3 DNA reads TGTGCCAGCAGCTTAGTGAGACTAGCGGCGTCGGTGCCCTACAATGAGCAGTTCTTC.

Written as DNA, the CDR3 is TGTGCCAGCAGCCCGGTGAGCCAGCGGTACGAGCAGTACTTC. It codes for CASSPVSQRYEQYF. The chain combines TRBV27 with TRBJ2-7; D may be TRBD2 (5 bases). Deletions cut 6 bases from V and 4 bases from J, with 16 bases between. Germline V gives CDR1 MNHEY, CDR2 SMNVEV (reference sequence). The CDR3 length is 14 residues.

This clonotype was counted at least ten times. CDR3 in DNA: TGCAGTGCCAATGGGGGCCCAGATACGCAGTATTTT. Translation gives CSANGGPDTQYF. V and J are TRBV20-1 and TRBJ2-3; perhaps TRBD1 as D (6 bases). Germline V gene data show CDR1 as DFQATT and CDR2 as SNEGSKA (reference sequence). The CDR3 has 12 residues. The V end lost 6 bases, the J end lost 4 bases, and 11 bases lay between the germline ends.

Only a few counts were recorded for this clonotype. The chain carries TRBV9 and TRBJ2-7, with a possible D match to TRBD2 (5 bases). Germline V gene sequence: CDR1 SGDLS, CDR2 YYNGEE. V was shortened by 3 bases and J by 3 bases, with 10 bases between the two germline ends. The CDR3 consists of 13 residues. CDR3 DNA: TGTGCCAGCAGCGCCATAGAGGGCTACGAGCAGTACTTC. This translates into CASSAIEGYEQYF.

This chain connects TRBV7-9 to TRBJ1-6; D unresolved. V lost 3 bases and J lost 12, with 15 bases in between. The CDR3 has 14 amino acids. Germline V gene data show CDR1 as SEHNR and CDR2 as FQNEAQ (reference sequence). CDR3 protein: CASSFVDLEGPLHF. The CDR3 DNA reads TGTGCCAGCAGCTTCGTCGACCTCGAAGGACCCCTCCACTTT.

V and J are TRBV10-2 and TRBJ2-4; D not certain. Per the germline V gene, CDR1 is WSHSY and CDR2 is SAAADI. The CDR3 runs to 14 residues. V lost 0 bases and J lost 3, with 6 bases in between. As DNA, the CDR3 is TGCGCCAGCAGTGAGTCTGAATACAAAAACATTCAGTACTTC. Amino acid sequence: CASSESEYKNIQYF.

In regard to this clonotype: A much larger clone sits a single nucleotide away, making a read error possible. The gene calls are TRBV7-7 and TRBJ2-7; maybe TRBD2 (5 bases). The V gene lost 5 bases and the J gene lost 6 bases, with 14 bases spanning the gap. CDR1 and CDR2 (germline): SSHAT, FNYEAQ (reference sequence). The CDR3 runs 13 residues. The CDR3 loop is CASSVTRAGEQYF. CDR3 sequence (DNA): TGTGCCAGCAGCGTGACGAGGGCTGGCGAGCAGTACTTC.

At least ten counts were recorded for this clonotype. The chain employs TRBV12-3 or TRBV12-4 and TRBJ2-5, with D perhaps TRBD2 (6 bases). This CDR3 is 12 amino acids long. Trimming cost V 8 bases and J 5 bases, with 12 bases left between them. CDR3: CASSPEGETQYF. CDR3 nucleotides: TGTGCCAGCTCCCCGGAGGGCGAGACCCAGTACTTC.